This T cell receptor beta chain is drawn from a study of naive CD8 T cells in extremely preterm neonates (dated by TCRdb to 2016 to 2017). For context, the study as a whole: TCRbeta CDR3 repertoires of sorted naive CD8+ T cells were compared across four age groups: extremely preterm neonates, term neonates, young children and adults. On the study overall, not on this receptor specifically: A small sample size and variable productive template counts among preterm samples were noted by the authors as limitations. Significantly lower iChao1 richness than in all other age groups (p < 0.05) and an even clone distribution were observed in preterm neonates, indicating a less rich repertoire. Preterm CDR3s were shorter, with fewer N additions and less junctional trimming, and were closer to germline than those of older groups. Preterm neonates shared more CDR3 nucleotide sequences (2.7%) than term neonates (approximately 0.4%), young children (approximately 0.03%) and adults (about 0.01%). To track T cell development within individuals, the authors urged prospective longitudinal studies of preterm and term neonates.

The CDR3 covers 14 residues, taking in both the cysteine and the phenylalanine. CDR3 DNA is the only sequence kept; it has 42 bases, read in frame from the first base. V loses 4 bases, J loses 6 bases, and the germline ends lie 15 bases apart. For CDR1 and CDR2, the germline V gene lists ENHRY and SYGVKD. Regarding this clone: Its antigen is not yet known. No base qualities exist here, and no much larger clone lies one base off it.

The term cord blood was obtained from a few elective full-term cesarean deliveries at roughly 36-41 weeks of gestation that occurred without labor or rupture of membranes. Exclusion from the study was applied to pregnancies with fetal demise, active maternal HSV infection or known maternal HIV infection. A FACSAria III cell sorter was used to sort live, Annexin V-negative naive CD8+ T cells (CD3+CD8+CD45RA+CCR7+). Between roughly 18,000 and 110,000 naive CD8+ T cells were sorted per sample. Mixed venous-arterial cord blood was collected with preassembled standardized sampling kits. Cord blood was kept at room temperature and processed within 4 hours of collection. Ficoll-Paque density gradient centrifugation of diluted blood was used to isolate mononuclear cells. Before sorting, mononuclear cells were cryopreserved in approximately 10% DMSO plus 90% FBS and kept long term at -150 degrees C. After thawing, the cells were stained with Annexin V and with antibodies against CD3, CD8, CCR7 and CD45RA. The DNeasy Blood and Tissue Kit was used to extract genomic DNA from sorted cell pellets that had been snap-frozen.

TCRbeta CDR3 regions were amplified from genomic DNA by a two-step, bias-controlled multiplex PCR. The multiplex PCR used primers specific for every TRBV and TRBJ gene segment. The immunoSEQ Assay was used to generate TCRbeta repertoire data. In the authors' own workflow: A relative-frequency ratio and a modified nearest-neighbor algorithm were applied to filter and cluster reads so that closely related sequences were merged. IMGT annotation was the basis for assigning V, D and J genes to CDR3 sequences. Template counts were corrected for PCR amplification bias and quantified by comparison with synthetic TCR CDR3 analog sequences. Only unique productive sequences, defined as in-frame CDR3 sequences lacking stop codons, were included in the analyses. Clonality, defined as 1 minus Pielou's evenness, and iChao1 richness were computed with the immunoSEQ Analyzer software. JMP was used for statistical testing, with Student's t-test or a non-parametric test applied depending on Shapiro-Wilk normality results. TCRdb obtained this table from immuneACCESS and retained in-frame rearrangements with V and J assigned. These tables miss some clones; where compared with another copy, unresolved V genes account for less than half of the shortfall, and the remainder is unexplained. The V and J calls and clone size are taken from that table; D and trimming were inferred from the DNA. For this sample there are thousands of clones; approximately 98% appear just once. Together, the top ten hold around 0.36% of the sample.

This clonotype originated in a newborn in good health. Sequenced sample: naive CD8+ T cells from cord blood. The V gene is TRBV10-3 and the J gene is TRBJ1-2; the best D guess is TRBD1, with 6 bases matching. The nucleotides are TGTGCCATCAGTGCAGGGGACGTCAGGGATGGCTACACCTTC. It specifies CAISAGDVRDGYTF.